The rows below give T cell receptor beta chains drawn from one sample of a study of blood T cell repertoires in COVID-19. Assay: immunoSEQ multiplex PCR; the TCRdb copy retains only in-frame clones and omits some. Of 350,000 or so clones in the sample, around 87% were seen once. Sequenced input: peripheral blood. These receptors were obtained from a young woman with COVID-19, enrolled during active disease. Both conserved end residues are part of each CDR3. D genes are given only for firm matches. Only some rows state a clone size, as once, few, many or a class for expanded clones.

cdr3_aa cdr3_nt v_call clone_size j_call d_call
CATSDLSWAGEDTQYF TGTGCCACCAGTGATTTGAGCTGGGCCGGGGAAGATACGCAGTATTTT TRBV24-1 many TRBJ2-3 -
CASSQDREGQETQYF TGTGCCAGCAGCCAAGATCGGGAGGGCCAAGAGACCCAGTACTTC TRBV4-2 - TRBJ2-5 TRBD2
CASSLAVREWTGELFF TGCGCCAGCAGCTTGGCCGTCCGGGAGTGGACCGGGGAGCTGTTTTTT TRBV5-1 once TRBJ2-2 -
CASSTLEGYEQYF TGTGCCAGCAGCACCTTGGAGGGCTACGAGCAGTACTTC TRBV2 few TRBJ2-7 -
CATSYRLPLQGAKDTEAFF TGTGCCACCTCTTACCGGCTCCCTTTACAGGGGGCGAAGGACACTGAAGCTTTCTTT TRBV2 - TRBJ1-1 TRBD1
CASGLVFGGGSYNSPLHF TGTGCTAGTGGTTTGGTTTTCGGGGGGGGGTCCTATAATTCACCCCTCCACTTT TRBV12-5 - TRBJ1-6 -
CATGIGTGQTGELFF TGTGCCACCGGAATTGGGACAGGGCAGACCGGGGAGCTGTTTTTT TRBV24-1 - TRBJ2-2 TRBD1
CASVHRTTDTQYF TGTGCCAGCGTGCACAGAACCACAGATACGCAGTATTTT TRBV27 - TRBJ2-3 -
CASSLLGQGYEQYF TGTGCCAGCAGCCTTCTAGGACAGGGCTACGAGCAGTACTTC TRBV7-3 - TRBJ2-7 TRBD1
CASRFPSSTGESNTIYF TGTGCCAGCCGTTTCCCTTCGTCAACAGGAGAATCAAACACCATATATTTT TRBV6-2/TRBV6-3 - TRBJ1-3 -
CATSARTGGNEQFF TGTGCCACCAGTGCCCGGACAGGGGGCAATGAGCAGTTCTTC TRBV24-1 once TRBJ2-1 TRBD1
CASSSPRTGGQPQHF TGTGCCAGCAGTTCCCCTAGGACAGGGGGTCAGCCCCAGCATTTT TRBV6-6 - TRBJ1-5 TRBD1
CASSTTSGYSYEQYF TGTGCCAGCAGTACCACTAGCGGGTACTCCTACGAGCAGTACTTC TRBV6-2/TRBV6-3 - TRBJ2-7 TRBD2
CASSNRGSTPYNEQFF TGTGCCAGCAGCAACCGGGGGTCCACGCCTTACAATGAGCAGTTCTTC TRBV7-2 - TRBJ2-1 -
CASSFYRDFYEQYF TGTGCCAGCAGCTTTTACCGGGACTTCTACGAGCAGTACTTC TRBV7-8 - TRBJ2-7 -
CASSLEAGGDGQYF TGCGCCAGCAGCTTGGAGGCAGGTGGCGACGGGCAGTACTTC TRBV5-1 - TRBJ2-7 -
CASSPDRGGYTF TGTGCCAGCAGTCCGGACAGGGGTGGCTACACCTTC TRBV28 - TRBJ1-2 TRBD1
CASGLAGVIYEQFF TGTGCCAGCGGACTAGCGGGAGTAATCTATGAGCAGTTCTTC TRBV2 - TRBJ2-1 TRBD2
CASSWSGSETDTQYF TGTGCCAGCAGCTGGAGCGGGAGTGAGACAGATACGCAGTATTTT TRBV7-2 - TRBJ2-3 TRBD2
CASTTTGHSTDTQYF TGCGCCAGCACTACAACAGGACACAGCACAGATACGCAGTATTTT TRBV5-1 - TRBJ2-3 -
CASSDTRGQGANTGELFF TGTGCCAGCAGCGACACACGGGGACAGGGGGCGAACACCGGGGAGCTGTTTTTT TRBV5-6 - TRBJ2-2 TRBD1
CASSPWTRVYEQYF TGCGCCAGCAGCCCGTGGACTAGGGTCTACGAGCAGTACTTC TRBV5-1 - TRBJ2-7 TRBD2
CASSPVPGLAGGTVQETQYF TGTGCCAGCAGTCCCGTCCCGGGGCTAGCGGGAGGGACCGTCCAAGAGACCCAGTACTTC TRBV6-6 once TRBJ2-5 TRBD2
CASSLGLGEDGYTF TGCGCCAGCAGCTTGGGGTTAGGGGAGGATGGCTACACCTTC TRBV5-1 - TRBJ1-2 -
CASSTQTGGDEQYF TGTGCCAGCAGTACCCAGACAGGGGGCGACGAGCAGTACTTC TRBV11-1 few TRBJ2-7 TRBD1
CASSWSGRASNEQFF TGTGCCAGCAGCTGGAGCGGGAGGGCGAGCAATGAGCAGTTCTTC TRBV7-9 - TRBJ2-1 TRBD2
CASSLESSGRRINEQFF TGTGCCAGCAGCTTGGAGTCTAGCGGGCGGAGAATCAATGAGCAGTTCTTC TRBV5-4 - TRBJ2-1 TRBD2
CASSLTRVAETQYF TGTGCCAGCAGCTTAACAAGGGTAGCGGAGACCCAGTACTTC TRBV7-9 - TRBJ2-5 -
CASSDRTSGSGDEQFF TGCGCCAGCAGTGACCGGACTAGCGGGAGTGGGGATGAGCAGTTCTTC TRBV10-1 - TRBJ2-1 TRBD2
CATSARPGQGSDTQYF TGTGCCACCAGCGCCCGACCGGGACAGGGGTCAGATACGCAGTATTTT TRBV15 many TRBJ2-3 TRBD1
CASRPGQRAQPQHF TGTGCCAGCAGACCGGGACAGCGAGCGCAGCCCCAGCATTTT TRBV6-5 - TRBJ1-5 TRBD1
CAWSPGQGTDTQYF TGTGCCTGGAGTCCCGGACAGGGGACAGATACGCAGTATTTT TRBV30 - TRBJ2-3 TRBD1
CASSTGGYGYTF TGTGCCAGCAGCACCGGGGGGTATGGCTACACCTTC TRBV6-5 - TRBJ1-2 -
CASSEGQGYETQYF TGCGCCAGCAGCGAAGGACAGGGATACGAGACCCAGTACTTC TRBV5-1 - TRBJ2-5 TRBD1
CASSLSRGRADTQYF TGTGCCAGCAGCCTCTCCAGGGGGCGGGCAGATACGCAGTATTTT TRBV6-5 - TRBJ2-3 TRBD1
CASTDRGIPFF TGCGCCAGCACGGACAGGGGGATACCTTTCTTT TRBV10-1 once TRBJ1-1 TRBD1
CASSQGPVSSNQPQHF TGTGCCAGCAGCCAGGGCCCGGTCAGTAGCAATCAGCCCCAGCATTTT TRBV3-1/TRBV3-2 - TRBJ1-5 -
CASRRDSRNYEQYF TGTGCCAGCAGGCGGGACTCTCGCAACTACGAGCAGTACTTC TRBV27 - TRBJ2-7 -
CASSLFRGEETQYF TGTGCCAGCAGCTTATTCAGGGGGGAGGAGACCCAGTACTTC TRBV11-2 - TRBJ2-5 -